Detailed here is one T cell receptor beta chain. At one boundary the junction diverges from the germline segment, which might be a read error. This specimen comes from a study of blood T cell repertoires in COVID-19. As for the study in general: The samples span acute and convalescent COVID-19 from the United States, Italy and Spain.

Original analysis: Researchers report that nucleated cell counts were estimated from reference gene primer amplification. Assay: immunoSEQ multiplex PCR; the TCRdb copy retains only in-frame clones and omits some. Clone size and V and J calls were adopted from that table, with D and trimming inferred from the DNA. The data hold over 130,000 clones, with over 60% observed a single time. The CDR3 is 14 amino acids. The germline CDR1 and CDR2 sequences are MNHNY and SVGAGI (reference sequence). The receptor was isolated from a man in his fifties with acute or convalescent COVID-19. The sample comprised peripheral blood. The rearrangement links TRBV6-6 to TRBJ1-1, with 10 positions matching TRBD1. Here the CDR3 DNA reads TGTGCCAGCAGTTACGGGACAGGGGACACTAAAGCTTTCTTT. Translated, it gives CASSYGTGDTKAFF.